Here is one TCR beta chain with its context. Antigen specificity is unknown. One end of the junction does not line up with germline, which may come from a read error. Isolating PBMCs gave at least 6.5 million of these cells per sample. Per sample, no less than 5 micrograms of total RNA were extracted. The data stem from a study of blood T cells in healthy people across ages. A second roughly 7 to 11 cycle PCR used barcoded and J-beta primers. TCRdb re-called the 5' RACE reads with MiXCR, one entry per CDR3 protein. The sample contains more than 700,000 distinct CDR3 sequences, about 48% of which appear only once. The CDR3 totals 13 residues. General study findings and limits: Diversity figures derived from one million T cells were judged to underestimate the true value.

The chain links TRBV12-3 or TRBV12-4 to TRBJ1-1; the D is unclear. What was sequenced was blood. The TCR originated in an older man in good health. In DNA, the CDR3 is TGTGTCAGCACTAGAGGACTGAACACTGAAGCTTTCTTT. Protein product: CVSTRGLNTEAFF.